A selection of T cell receptor beta chains follows, all from one sample in a study of blood T cell repertoires in COVID-19. The assay was immunoSEQ multiplex PCR, and TCRdb's table has in-frame clones only and misses some. This sample has roughly 170,000 clones, with around 73% found just once. Sequencing used PBMCs or T cells enriched from blood (not recorded which). All receptors derive from a woman in her forties or fifties who had recovered from COVID-19. CDR3s include the opening cysteine and the closing phenylalanine or tryptophan. Each record gives: V gene, J gene, CDR3 protein.

TRBV29-1,TRBJ2-7,CSAGGRTGAYEQYF
TRBV15,TRBJ1-2,CATSRDGGGYTF
TRBV5-1,TRBJ1-2,CASSFFRQGGNYGYTF
TRBV5-1,TRBJ2-1,CASSLESGRFNEQFF
TRBV7-8,TRBJ1-1,CASSGLTGEAFF
TRBV18,TRBJ2-7,CASSPGSHGYEQYF
TRBV25-1,TRBJ2-7,CASKCFSEFPVDYEQYF
TRBV5-1,TRBJ2-3,CASSLVGGTTDTQYF
TRBV29-1,TRBJ1-1,CSVDRDRGRVNTEAFF
TRBV7-9,TRBJ1-4,CASSLGDRGEKLFF
TRBV2,TRBJ1-1,CASSVEKNTEAFF
TRBV6-5,TRBJ2-7,CASSPRGNEQYF
TRBV28,TRBJ1-1,CASSLSNREAFF
TRBV7-2,TRBJ1-4,CASRADRGSEKLFF
TRBV28,TRBJ1-2,CASRETGPYGYTF
TRBV7-6,TRBJ2-1,CASSPKEPPMGSYNEQFF
TRBV11-1,TRBJ2-7,CASSPFGTGAYEQYF
TRBV5-5,TRBJ1-6,CASSPTGTGYNSPLHF
TRBV6-5,TRBJ1-5,CASEDSNQPQHF
TRBV7-8,TRBJ1-4,CASSYQARGTTNEKLFF
TRBV7-2,TRBJ2-1,CASSLVGTNDNEQFF
TRBV10-3,TRBJ2-5,CAISGTGQGFQETQYF
TRBV28,TRBJ2-7,CASSREDRAGQYF
TRBV24-1,TRBJ2-1,CATSDYGEQFF
TRBV10-3,TRBJ2-5,CATKLEKTQYF
TRBV10-3,TRBJ2-5,CAIREGGSGETQYF
TRBV3-1/TRBV3-2,TRBJ2-1,CASSQEREGINEQFF
TRBV5-5,TRBJ2-3,CASSPGTASTDTQYF
TRBV7-2,TRBJ2-7,CASSLAHSGSYEQYF
TRBV5-1,TRBJ1-2,CASSSQGSGYTF
TRBV28,TRBJ2-1,CASSLTSEQFF
TRBV15,TRBJ1-5,CATSGDRGWQPQHF
TRBV11-3,TRBJ2-1,CASSFLSDNNEQFF
TRBV3-1/TRBV3-2,TRBJ1-2,CASSQVAGPWGYTF
TRBV5-5,TRBJ1-2,CASRPGQNTNYGYTF
TRBV18,TRBJ2-1,CASSPPGQGSNNEQFF
TRBV10-3,TRBJ1-1,CAIRGANTEAFF
TRBV28,TRBJ1-5,CASRTLRQPYSNQPQHF
TRBV23-1,TRBJ2-1,CASSRPYRGPGDCTEQFF
TRBV2,TRBJ1-1,CASREDRGSTEAFF
TRBV9,TRBJ1-3,CASSPGIHSGNTIYF
TRBV7-9,TRBJ2-3,CASSSLAGGTDTQYF
TRBV7-3,TRBJ2-5,CASSPMAGSETQYF
TRBV18,TRBJ2-3,CASSPSVPLKLNADTQYF
TRBV18,TRBJ1-2,CASSPGAGTDNGYTF
TRBV3-1/TRBV3-2,TRBJ1-6,CASSQSFSSPLHF
TRBV11-2,TRBJ2-2,CASSSRLAGNGELFF
TRBV19,TRBJ1-5,CASSLQGANQPQHF
TRBV7-3,TRBJ2-2,CASSLTQLAGVYTGELFF
TRBV5-1,TRBJ2-1,CASRTSGKFDEQFF
TRBV30,TRBJ2-7,CAWSVQRTSPPYEQYF
TRBV7-9,TRBJ1-5,CASSKTGESNQPQHF
TRBV3-1/TRBV3-2,TRBJ1-5,CASSDEWEGQPQHF
TRBV7-7,TRBJ2-7,CASSLEWGGKYEQYF